The source of this T cell receptor (beta chain) is a study of blood T cell repertoires in COVID-19 (dated by TCRdb to about 2020). Turning to the overall study: Samples covering the acute and convalescent phases of COVID-19 were provided by collaborators in the United States, Italy and Spain. The material from the prospective study consisted of cDNA or gDNA derived from T cells, B-cell-depleted T cells, or PBMCs. Deeply sampled blood TCRbeta repertoires from subjects exposed to, actively infected with, or recovered from COVID-19 were included in the dataset. The repertoires were released in a freely available public database intended as a resource for research on the immune response to SARS-CoV-2. The samples were drawn from two sources: the first 160 participants of the ongoing ImmuneRACE study, and 1,254 subjects contributed by 6 global collaborators. Nearly every sample came with metadata listing a de-identified subject ID, COVID-19 status, age in years and sex. Where available, HLA class I and class II types were taken from metadata supplied by the sample provider and were not determined by assay-based typing. Findings and caveats that apply to the study as a whole: The amount of clinical and demographic metadata varied by source and participant and was provided uncurated.

The immunoSEQ Assay, a bias-controlled multiplex PCR, was used to amplify TCRbeta CDR3 regions from genomic DNA. Per the authors' processing: Nucleated cell counts per sample were estimated from amplification of reference gene primers within the assay. To quantify the absolute abundance of each unique TCRbeta CDR3 rearrangement, sequence reads were collapsed and filtered. Productive Simpson clonality was computed per sample as the square root of Simpson's diversity index over productive rearrangements. The table comes from immuneACCESS by way of TCRdb, which keeps in-frame sequences with V and J called. Part of the clones is missing from these tables; in studies checked, under half for an unresolved V gene and the rest for unknown reasons. V, J and clone size were drawn from that table, and D and trimming were deduced from the DNA. The sample table records about 280,000 clones; roughly 85% of these occur just once. The ten biggest clones cover about 6% of the sample.

About this clone itself: Its cognate antigen has yet to be identified. One base away there is no much larger clone; base qualities are not given.

Participants in the prospective study were aged roughly 18 to 95 years, lived in under 30 United States geographic areas, and enrolled through a virtual design. To assign participants to cohorts, the prospective study relied on clinical history that participants themselves reported in a screening survey and a study questionnaire. Recovered participants in ImmuneRACE Cohort 3 were defined by two consecutive negative NP/OP PCR tests, clearance by a healthcare professional, or resolution of symptoms. Each participant in the prospective study had whole blood, serum and a nasopharyngeal or oropharyngeal swab collected by mobile phlebotomists. Participants in the prospective study had the option to provide additional blood draws and questionnaires over an approximately 2-month period. Before DNA extraction, prospective study blood samples were shipped either frozen or at room temperature. The germline V gene sets CDR1 to KGHSH and CDR2 to LQKENI. V is shortened by 5 bases, J by 4 bases, and the region joining them spans 16 bases. Reading from cysteine to phenylalanine, the CDR3 counts 15 amino acids. CDR3 DNA is the only sequence kept; it has 45 bases, read in frame from the first base.

The rearranged chain carries TRBV18 and TRBJ2-3; TRBD1 could be the D gene, as 6 bases match. The source is a woman between 40 and 50 years old who had recovered from COVID-19. What was sequenced was PBMCs or T cells enriched from blood (not recorded which). The CDR3 region: CASSGGRRGADTQYF. The bases read TGTGCCAGCTCAGGGGGCCGGCGTGGTGCAGATACGCAGTATTTT. Extended through the reference TRBV18 and TRBJ2-3 proteins, this CDR3 yields the full variable domain: NAGVMQNPRHLVRRRGQEARLRCSPMKGHSHVYWYRQLPEEGLKFMVYLQKENIIDESGMPKERFSAEFPKEGPSILRIQQVVRGDSAAYFCASSGGRRGADTQYFGPGTRLTVL.